This T cell receptor beta chain was captured by sequencing in a study of T cell changes during pregnancy in multiple sclerosis. The CDR3 is 15 residues long. Trimming cost V 4 bases and J 0 bases, with 10 bases left between them. Germline loops: CDR1 MGHRA, CDR2 YSYEKL. Repertoires were generated with immunoSEQ multiplex PCR, while TCRdb's copy carries only in-frame clones and drops some. This table holds 35,000 to 45,000 clones, 85% to 95% found once. Specimen: CD8+ T cells from peripheral blood mononuclear cells, collected in the third trimester of pregnancy. The receptor was derived from a female donor with multiple sclerosis, enrolled in a pregnancy study. V usage is TRBV4-1 and J usage is TRBJ2-1; D gene unclear. The CDR3 sequence is CASSPGLSSYNEQFF. Written as DNA, the CDR3 is TGCGCCAGCAGCCCCGGGTTAAGCTCCTACAATGAGCAGTTCTTC.